This is a list of T cell receptor beta chains from one sample in a study of shared clonotypes between healthy human individuals. The data were produced by immunoSEQ multiplex PCR, yet TCRdb's version contains in-frame clones alone and is incomplete. The data contain about 2.4 million clones, roughly 93% of them singletons. Sequenced: naive CD4+ T cells from PBMCs. All receptors come from a man aged 18 to 30 in good health. Some clones in this sample may be carry-over from other donors' samples. Both conserved end residues are part of each CDR3. Fields, in order: J gene, V gene, CDR3 protein.

TRBJ1-2	TRBV2	CASSNRVLYGYTF
TRBJ2-1	TRBV9	CASSVDRGGYNEQFF
TRBJ1-6	TRBV6-5	CASKGQGESPLHF
TRBJ1-1	TRBV7-8	CASSLVRFTEAFF
TRBJ2-7	TRBV18	CASSPERAVSYEQYF
TRBJ2-3	TRBV6-4	CASSLTGSDTQYF
TRBJ2-3	TRBV7-9	CASSLGSPDTQYF
TRBJ2-5	TRBV6-6	CASSTSWSRPYF
TRBJ2-5	TRBV4-2	CASSQALPGVETQYF
TRBJ2-5	TRBV5-5	CASSSGETQYF
TRBJ2-7	TRBV10-2	CASSYLSYEQYF
TRBJ2-7	TRBV5-1	CASSGTSGQTYEQYF
TRBJ2-7	TRBV19	CASKAAPWGEQYF
TRBJ2-4	TRBV6-1	CASSESEGAFVYF
TRBJ1-5	TRBV28	CASSLSSSSGTRRGNQPQHF
TRBJ2-1	TRBV19	CASSITSGRANEQFF
TRBJ2-7	TRBV5-6	CASTLGISNTYEQYF
TRBJ1-2	TRBV7-8	CASSWGPDKDGYTF
TRBJ2-7	TRBV11-2	CASSLRGLAGGPSYEQYF
TRBJ2-1	TRBV5-4	CASSIEPGLASYNEQFF
TRBJ1-4	TRBV9	CASSVVRQGVEKLFF
TRBJ2-1	TRBV11-2	CASSQGIIAGPDNEQFF
TRBJ1-2	TRBV18	CASSPPAKIYYGYTF
TRBJ2-3	TRBV5-5	CASSRTGTTDTQYF
TRBJ2-1	TRBV28	CASSLSGSQFF
TRBJ2-1	TRBV18	CASSPLGSALSSYNEQFF
TRBJ1-2	TRBV7-3	CASSSRSGSANYGYTF
TRBJ1-1	TRBV5-1	CASSLDGEIGNTEAFF
TRBJ2-5	TRBV18	CASSPGLAGSETQYF
TRBJ2-7	TRBV5-1	CASSLEGGSSPWDF
TRBJ1-5	TRBV28	CASTDRAPGVSNQPQHF
TRBJ1-1	TRBV6-1	CASSEGAGRGPNTEAFF
TRBJ1-1	TRBV28	CASSLHNRVQGEAFF
TRBJ1-1	TRBV7-9	CASSLAWTGGGAFF
TRBJ2-3	TRBV7-3	CASSRQGARGTDTQYF
TRBJ1-5	TRBV28	CASGTGQGNQPQHF
TRBJ1-1	TRBV28	CASSRGQGLTFF
TRBJ1-2	TRBV18	CASSPGTGVSYGYTF
TRBJ1-1	TRBV28	CASSLPGHMNTEAFF
TRBJ2-1	TRBV2	CASRPGLAGVSSYNEQFF
TRBJ2-7	TRBV7-9	CASSWGTGGQNEQYF
TRBJ2-1	TRBV9	CASSATSSSYNEQFF
TRBJ2-7	TRBV27	CASSLERQGAREQYF
TRBJ1-2	TRBV9	CASSVLDRTDGYTF
TRBJ2-1	TRBV9	CASSYLAGEGDEQFF
TRBJ2-3	TRBV9	CASSASTDTQYF
TRBJ2-6	TRBV7-8	CASSTTGASSGANVLTF
TRBJ2-7	TRBV13	CASRKSGQGHEQYF
TRBJ2-2	TRBV7-3	CASNPGPDTGELFF
TRBJ1-5	TRBV7-2	CASSLGQGQPQHF
TRBJ2-1	TRBV6-5	CASSYGQHNEQFF
TRBJ2-1	TRBV7-8	CASSRTSGRNEQFF
TRBJ2-1	TRBV4-3	CASSRNQGLAGGNEQFF
TRBJ2-3	TRBV7-9	CASSSRADTQYF
TRBJ1-1	TRBV6-1	CASLIRPEHTEAFF
TRBJ1-6	TRBV27	CASSQTGTNNSPLHF